This T cell receptor beta chain stems from a study of blood T cell repertoires in COVID-19. Study-wide context: Donors in the United States, Italy and Spain gave samples during acute or convalescent COVID-19.

V shed 5 bases and J shed 13 bases, with 12 bases lying between them. This CDR3 spans 12 amino acids. Germline loops: CDR1 MDHEN, CDR2 SYDVKM. This clone has only one observation. In the authors' workflow: Estimation of nucleated cell counts was performed using reference gene primer amplification. The method was immunoSEQ multiplex PCR; TCRdb's version includes in-frame clones alone and lacks a portion of them. The V and J calls and clone size come from that table; D and trimming were worked out from the DNA. The sample holds approximately 200,000 clones, 85% to 90% seen once. The sequencing input was peripheral blood. V usage is TRBV28 and J usage is TRBJ1-6, with D possibly being TRBD1 (6 bases). The sequence was obtained from a woman in her 30s with active or convalescent COVID-19. The CDR3 bases are TGTGCCAGCAGTGCACAGGGCTTGCCCCTCCACTTT. Amino acids: CASSAQGLPLHF.